This T cell receptor beta chain originates from a study of technical replicates of blood from a few donors. This CDR3 spans 16 amino acids. The germline gives CDR1 MNHEY, CDR2 SMNVEV (reference sequence). With 2 bases removed from V and 4 bases from J, the gap between germline ends came to 14 bases. Sequencing was performed with immunoSEQ multiplex PCR; in TCRdb, only in-frame clones are kept and a portion is missing. The sample lists about 82,000 clones; roughly 91% were seen once. This receptor was obtained from a human donor in good health. This rearrangement joins TRBV27 to TRBJ2-2; D might be TRBD2 (6 bases). Sequencing was carried out using T cells isolated from PBMCs. The CDR3: CASSLVAGISTGELFF. In DNA, the CDR3 is TGTGCCAGCAGTTTAGTCGCGGGGATATCCACCGGGGAGCTGTTTTTT.